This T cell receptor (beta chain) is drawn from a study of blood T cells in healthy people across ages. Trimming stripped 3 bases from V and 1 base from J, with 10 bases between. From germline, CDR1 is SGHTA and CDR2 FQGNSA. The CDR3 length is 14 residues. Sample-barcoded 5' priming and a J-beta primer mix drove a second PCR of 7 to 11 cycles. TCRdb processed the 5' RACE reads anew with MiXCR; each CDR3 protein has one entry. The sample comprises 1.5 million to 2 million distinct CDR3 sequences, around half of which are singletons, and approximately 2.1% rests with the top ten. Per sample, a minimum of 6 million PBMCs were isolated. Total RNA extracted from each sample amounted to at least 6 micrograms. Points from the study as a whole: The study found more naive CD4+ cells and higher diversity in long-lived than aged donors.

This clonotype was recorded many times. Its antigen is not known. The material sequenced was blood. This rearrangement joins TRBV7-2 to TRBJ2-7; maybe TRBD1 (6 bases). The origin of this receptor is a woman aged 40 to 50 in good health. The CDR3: CASSFQGRSYEQYF. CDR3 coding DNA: TGTGCCAGCAGCTTCCAGGGGAGATCCTACGAGCAGTACTTC.